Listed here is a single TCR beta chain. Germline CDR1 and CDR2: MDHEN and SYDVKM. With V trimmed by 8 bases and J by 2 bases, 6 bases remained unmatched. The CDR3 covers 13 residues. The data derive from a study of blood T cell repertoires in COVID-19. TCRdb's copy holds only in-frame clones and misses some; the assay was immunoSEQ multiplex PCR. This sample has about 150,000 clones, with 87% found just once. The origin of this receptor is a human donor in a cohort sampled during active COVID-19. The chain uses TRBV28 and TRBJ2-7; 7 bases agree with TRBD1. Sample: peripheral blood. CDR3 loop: CASAVTGTYEQYF. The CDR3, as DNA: TGTGCCAGCGCGGTGACAGGGACCTACGAGCAGTACTTC.